A selection of T cell receptor beta chains follows, all from one sample in a study of T cells in Graves' hyperthyroidism and ophthalmopathy. TCRdb reanalysed the multiplex PCR reads using MiXCR and keeps one entry per CDR3 protein. The sample records roughly 260,000 distinct CDR3 sequences, 13% to 15% being singletons. Sequencing used blood. All receptors derive from a woman between 40 and 55 years old with Graves' hyperthyroidism that later progressed to Graves' ophthalmopathy. Each CDR3 is given with its conserved first and last residue. A D gene is named only where the DNA matches it firmly. Only part of the rows carry a size: once, few, many, or a class if the clone is expanded.

d_call,j_call,clone_size,v_call,cdr3_nt,cdr3_aa
TRBD2,TRBJ2-7,-,TRBV11-1,TGTGCCAGCAGCCTCGGACTAGCGGGAGATTACGCGCAGTACTTC,CASSLGLAGDYAQYF
-,TRBJ1-2,many,TRBV29-1,TGCAGCGTTGAGGTGACAGACACAAATAACTATGGCTACACCTTC,CSVEVTDTNNYGYTF
-,TRBJ1-3,many,TRBV28,TGTGCCAGCAGTGGACCAATTTTCTGGAGCTCTGGAAACACCATATATTTT,CASSGPIFWSSGNTIYF
TRBD2,TRBJ2-5,-,TRBV4-1,TGCGCCAGCAGCCAAGAGGCGGGGGGGAAGGTGACCCAGTACTTC,CASSQEAGGKVTQYF
-,TRBJ1-5,many,TRBV6-1,TGTGCCAGCACACAGGACCTCAATCAGCCCCAGCATTTT,CASTQDLNQPQHF
-,TRBJ2-7,many,TRBV27,TGTGCCAGCAGTCTCAACCCAGCCTACGAGCAGTACTTC,CASSLNPAYEQYF
TRBD1,TRBJ2-6,-,TRBV28,TGTGCCAGCAGTCCTATTTATTGGACAGGGCCCGGGGCCAACGTCCTGACTTTC,CASSPIYWTGPGANVLTF
-,TRBJ1-4,many,TRBV9,TGTGCCAGCAGCGGAGGCGGGGGGGCGGAAAAACTGTTTTTT,CASSGGGGAEKLFF
-,TRBJ1-1,many,TRBV11-2,TGTGCCAGCAGTATCGGGTGGGGGAACACTGAAGCTTTCTTT,CASSIGWGNTEAFF
TRBD2,TRBJ2-1,-,TRBV28,TGTGCCAGCAGACTAGCGGGAGAGGTCGATGAGCAGTTCTTC,CASRLAGEVDEQFF
-,TRBJ2-1,many,TRBV10-3,TGTGCCATCAGTGTTGGTTACGTTCACAATGAGCAGTTCTTC,CAISVGYVHNEQFF
TRBD2,TRBJ2-3,-,TRBV27,TGTGGGTCAGGGCGGGAGGGCCTCGATACGCAGTATTTT,CGSGREGLDTQYF
-,TRBJ1-6,many,TRBV5-1,TGCGCCAGCAGCCGGGACCGCGATTCACCCCTCCACTTT,CASSRDRDSPLHF
-,TRBJ1-1,-,TRBV20-1,TGCAGTGCTACAGGGACTGGAAAGAAAGCTTTCTTT,CSATGTGKKAFF
-,TRBJ1-5,few,TRBV6-1,TGTGCCAGCAGTAATGGTCGTGGGAGCAATCAGCCCCAGCATTTT,CASSNGRGSNQPQHF
-,TRBJ2-3,many,TRBV5-6,TGTGCCAGCAGCTTTCCGACTAGGGTCAAGACAGATACGCAGTATTTT,CASSFPTRVKTDTQYF
-,TRBJ1-1,many,TRBV20-1,TGCAGTGCTAGAGATCCCAGGTTGAACACTGAAGCTTTCTTT,CSARDPRLNTEAFF
TRBD1,TRBJ1-1,many,TRBV7-9,TGTGCCAGCAGCAAAAGGGGACAGATGAACACTGAAGCTTTCTTT,CASSKRGQMNTEAFF
TRBD2,TRBJ2-1,many,TRBV29-1,TGCAGCGTTGTGGTAGGACTAGCGGGGCTAAGCTCCTACAATGAGCAGTTCTTC,CSVVVGLAGLSSYNEQFF
-,TRBJ1-6,many,TRBV30,TGTGCCTGGAGGCAGGATTCACCCCTCCACTTT,CAWRQDSPLHF
-,TRBJ1-1,few,TRBV19,TGTGCCAGTAGTATACGCTCAGTGCGGAGCACTGAAGCTTTCTTT,CASSIRSVRSTEAFF
-,TRBJ1-1,many,TRBV18,TGTGCCAGCTCACCACAAGGAAATGAAGCTTTCTTT,CASSPQGNEAFF
-,TRBJ1-4,many,TRBV7-9,TGTGCCAGCAGCTCTGCCAATACCTGGACTAATGAAAAACTGTTTTTT,CASSSANTWTNEKLFF